This T cell receptor (beta chain) came from a study of control samples from healthy donors and cancer patients (TCRdb year 2020). Worth noting for this clone: The antigen it recognizes is unknown. No much larger clonotype is one base removed from it; base qualities were not supplied.

From a lookup of the germline V gene (reference sequence), CDR1 and CDR2 are MNHNY and SVGAGI. Spanning cysteine to phenylalanine, the CDR3 consists of 12 amino acids. This entry keeps only the CDR3 DNA: 36 bases, framed from base 1. V sheds 2 bases and J sheds 10 bases, leaving 11 bases between their ends. Libraries were made using the immunoSEQ multiplex PCR assay. TCRdb took this table from immuneACCESS and kept in-frame rearrangements with V and J called. Such tables lack part of the clones; where checked against another copy, unresolved V genes explain under half of the gap, and the rest is unexplained. The table for this sample lists more than 85,000 clones; 80% to 90% of them were counted only once. In total, the top ten clones hold around 17% of the sample.

Sequences were obtained from blood. The V gene is TRBV6-6 and the J gene is TRBJ1-1, and TRBD1 may be the D gene, going by 6 matching bases. This TCR derives from a woman in her fifties or sixties in good health. At the DNA level, the sequence is TGTGCCAGCAGTTACGAACAGGGAATAGCTTTCTTT. Translation gives CASSYEQGIAFF.